This T cell receptor (beta chain) comes out of a study of vaccination and CD4 T cells after COVID-19. Study context: Post-COVID sampling occurred a median approximately 100 days after diagnosis (range 35 to 161). The authors used overlapping spike peptides from SARS-CoV-2, HCoV-NL63, HCoV-OC43 and HCoV-229E to stimulate cells.

Once obtained from cultured CD4+ T cells, the DNA was sequenced using the Oncomine TCR Beta short-read assay. TCRdb re-analysed the PCR reads in MiXCR, keeping a single row per CDR3 protein. The sample consists of fewer than 4,500 distinct CDR3 sequences, under 30% of them appearing once. Treatment given: roughly 11-day PBMC culture with coronavirus spike peptide pools or control peptides (ViraFEST assay). An unexposed donor provided the CD4+ T cells, which were collected before the COVID-19 pandemic (2011-2018). Peptide-pool expansion of antigen-specific T cells preceded TCR sequencing in ViraFEST. Germline-derived CDR1 and CDR2 are MNHEY and SVGEGT. This CDR3 is 17 amino acids long. V trimming: 5 bases; J trimming: 2 bases; junction bases outside the gene matches: 5. A word on this clonotype: What it binds is unknown.

V is TRBV6-2 or TRBV6-3 and J is TRBJ2-3; TRBD2 matches 15 bases. The receptor was isolated from a human donor in good health. The material sequenced was CD4+ T cells from blood, cultured in vitro. The CDR3 region has the DNA TGTGCCAGCAGTCGGACTAGCGGGGGGGGGATCACAGATACGCAGTATTTT. Protein sequence: CASSRTSGGGITDTQYF.